The present T cell receptor (beta chain) was sequenced within a study of glioma-infiltrating T cells after dendritic cell vaccination. Generated by immunoSEQ multiplex PCR, the TCRdb table keeps only in-frame clones and is missing some. The sample records about 65,000 clones, around 86% being singletons. Regarding time point: after dendritic cell vaccination, including at tumor progression/relapse. Remarks on this clone: One end of the junction does not line up with germline, which may come from a read error.

Specimen: blood, collected after dendritic cell vaccination. The clonotype originates from a human donor with glioblastoma.

CDR3 DNA sequence: TGTGCCAGCAGTTTAAGCAGCGGGCCCTACACAGATACGCAGTATTTT. It codes for CASSLSSGPYTDTQYF. The chain links TRBV7-3 to TRBJ2-3; maybe TRBD2 (6 bases). Germline loops: CDR1 SGHTA, CDR2 FQGTGA. This CDR3 contains 16 residues.